A single sample is the source of the 3 T cell receptor beta chains below, sequenced in a study of T cell responses to AZD1222 COVID-19 vaccine. Assay used: immunoSEQ multiplex PCR; TCRdb lists only in-frame clones, some missing. The sample lists 100,000 to 150,000 clones, less than 90% occurring once. This specimen was peripheral blood, taken on day 0 of AZD1222 vaccination. These receptors came from an adult in good health.

V is TRBV27 and J is TRBJ2-1, with TRBD1 identical over 8 bases. The trim removed 6 bases at V and 1 base at J, leaving 5 bases unmatched. CDR3 size: 15 residues. Germline V gene sequence: CDR1 MNHEY, CDR2 SMNVEV (reference sequence). CDR3 sequence: CASSPRTGSYNEQFF. The CDR3 DNA is TGTGCCAGCAGCCCTCGGACAGGGTCCTACAATGAGCAGTTCTTC.

In its sample, this clone was seen once. The V and J genes are TRBV5-8 and TRBJ2-3, with 9 bases fitting TRBD2. This CDR3 is 18 amino acids long. With 0 bases clipped from V and 3 bases from J, the junction kept 11 bases outside the gene matches. Germline-derived CDR1 and CDR2 are SGHTS and YDEGEE. The CDR3 bases are TGTGCCAGCAGCTTGGGATCTAGCGGGATCCCCACTACAGATACGCAGTATTTT. Residues: CASSLGSSGIPTTDTQYF.

This chain links TRBV7-8 with TRBJ2-3; D gene unclear. The CDR3 covers 13 residues. In germline, CDR1 is SGHVS, CDR2 FQNEAQ. The germline V and J ends were trimmed by 5 bases and 3 bases, with 9 bases remaining between them. The chain's CDR3 is CASSPSTTDTQYF. CDR3 coding DNA: TGTGCCAGCAGCCCTTCTACGACAGATACGCAGTATTTT.